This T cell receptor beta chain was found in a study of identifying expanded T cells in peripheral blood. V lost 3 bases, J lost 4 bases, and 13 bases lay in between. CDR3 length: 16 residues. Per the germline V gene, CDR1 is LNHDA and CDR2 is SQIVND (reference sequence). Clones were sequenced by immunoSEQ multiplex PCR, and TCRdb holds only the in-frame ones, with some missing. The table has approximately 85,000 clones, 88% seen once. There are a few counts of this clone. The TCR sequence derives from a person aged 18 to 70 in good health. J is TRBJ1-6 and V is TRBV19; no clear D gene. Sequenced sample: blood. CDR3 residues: CASSILGFEYNSPLHF. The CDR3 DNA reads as TGTGCCAGTAGTATCCTGGGCTTCGAGTATAATTCACCCCTCCACTTT.